The entry that follows covers one T cell receptor beta chain sequence. This sample is part of a study of shared clonotypes between healthy human individuals. Deep-level assay runs were performed. Clones were sequenced by immunoSEQ multiplex PCR, and TCRdb holds only the in-frame ones, with some missing. The sample lists more than 2,000,000 clones; around nine tenths were seen once. The CDR3 totals 14 residues. Trimming cost V 1 base and J 9 bases, with 15 bases left between them. Germline CDR1 reads SGHNT; CDR2 reads YENEEA. What was sequenced was naive CD4+ T cells sorted from blood. Noted subset: CD45RA+ positively selected. The sequence was collected from a man younger than 30 in good health. V is TRBV11-3 and J is TRBJ1-2; the D gene is possibly TRBD1 (6 bases). The CDR3 here is CASSLGLAQGSYTF. The CDR3 nucleotides are TGTGCCAGCAGCTTAGGGCTGGCTCAGGGGAGCTACACCTTC.